A single sample is the source of the 9 T cell receptor beta chains below, sequenced in a study of T-cell reconstitution after alpha-beta-depleted transplantation in children. The library targeted TCRbeta and was prepared with unique molecular identifiers. TCRdb called the PCR reads again in MiXCR, with one record for every CDR3 protein. This table holds some 340,000 distinct CDR3 sequences, 10% found once. The sequencing used PBMCs from the stem cell graft donor, collected from the stem cell graft. These receptors originate from a human donor who donated a stem cell graft to a child with acute lymphoblastic leukemia.

This clonotype was detected many times. The V call is TRBV7-6, the J call TRBJ2-3; D not certain. Germline V lookup: CDR1 SGHVS, CDR2 FNYEAQ. The CDR3 extends over 13 amino acids. V was shortened by 1 base and J by 3 bases, with 5 bases between the two germline ends. The CDR3: CASSLVSTDTQYF. CDR3 bases: TGTGCCAGCAGCTTAGTATCGACAGATACGCAGTATTTT.

At least ten counts were recorded for this clonotype. This sequence joins TRBV21-1 and TRBJ2-7; the DNA was not used to check the table's D call, TRBD1. TRBV21-1 is a pseudogene locus. This CDR3 has 14 residues. CDR3 nucleotides: TGTGCCAGCAGCACTACAGGGGGGGACTACGAGCAGTACTTC. Residues: CASSTTGGDYEQYF.

This clonotype was found a few times. This chain joins TRBV4-3 and TRBJ2-3; D may be TRBD2 (6 bases). V shed 4 bases and J shed 2 bases, with 10 bases lying between them. Germline-derived CDR1 and CDR2 are LGHNA and YSLEER. CDR3 length equals 14 residues. CDR3 DNA: TGCGCCAGCAGCCCGGAGGGCTACACAGATACGCAGTATTTT. Its translation: CASSPEGYTDTQYF.

The sample holds a few counts of this clonotype. The genes are TRBV24-1 and TRBJ2-1; 9 nucleotides match TRBD2. V gave up 2 bases and J gave up 6 bases; unmatched junction bases: 4. This CDR3 has 15 amino acids. Germline-derived CDR1 and CDR2 are KGHDR and SFDVKD. The CDR3 nucleotides are TGTGCCACCAGTGATTCTAGCGGGACGAGCAATGAGCAGTTCTTC. As protein: CATSDSSGTSNEQFF.

This clonotype was recorded a few times. V and J are TRBV5-6 and TRBJ1-2; 9 nucleotides agree with TRBD1. This CDR3 has 16 amino acids. With 6 bases clipped from V and 3 bases from J, the junction kept 12 bases outside the gene matches. Germline V gene lookup returns CDR1 SGHDT and CDR2 YYEEEE. The CDR3 DNA reads TGTGCCAGCAAATCTACTACAGGGGGCGCGGACTATGGCTACACCTTC. Its protein is CASKSTTGGADYGYTF.

This clonotype has only a few counts. The chain's CDR3 is CASSEDTLNTEAFF. In DNA form, the CDR3 reads TGTGCCAGCAGTGAAGACACCCTGAACACTGAAGCTTTCTTT. The chain employs TRBV2 and TRBJ1-1, with D unresolved. Between the trimmed V and J ends, which lost 1 base and 0 bases, there was a span of 6 bases. CDR3 length: 14 residues. Germline CDR1 SNHLY, CDR2 FYNNEI.

This clonotype turned up a few times. The chain joins TRBV5-5 to TRBJ1-5; D uncertain. The germline CDR1 and CDR2 sequences are SGHKS and YYEKEE (reference sequence). Trimming removed 0 bases from V and 3 bases from J, with 7 bases in between. The CDR3 is 14 residues long. CDR3 nucleotides: TGTGCCAGCAGCTTGGAACAGATCAATCAGCCCCAGCATTTT. This codes for CASSLEQINQPQHF.

Ten or more counts support this clonotype. A much larger clone differs from this one at a single base, so this may be a read error. The chain carries TRBV20-1 and TRBJ1-2, with 8 nucleotides matching TRBD1. V lost 4 bases and J lost 4; bases outside the gene matches: 2. Germline assignment: CDR1 DFQATT and CDR2 SNEGSKA (reference sequence). The CDR3 runs to 12 residues. As DNA, the CDR3 is TGCAGTGCTACCGGGACAGGCTATGGCTACACCTTC. It specifies CSATGTGYGYTF.

V gene TRBV5-1 combines with J gene TRBJ2-3, with D tentatively TRBD1 or TRBD2 (5 bases each). Trimming stripped 4 bases from V and 4 bases from J, with 10 bases between. Per the germline V gene, CDR1 is SGHRS and CDR2 is YFSETQ. The CDR3 length is 13 residues. The CDR3 DNA reads TGCGCCAGCAGCGGGGGACCTTCAGATACGCAGTATTTT. The encoded protein is CASSGGPSDTQYF.